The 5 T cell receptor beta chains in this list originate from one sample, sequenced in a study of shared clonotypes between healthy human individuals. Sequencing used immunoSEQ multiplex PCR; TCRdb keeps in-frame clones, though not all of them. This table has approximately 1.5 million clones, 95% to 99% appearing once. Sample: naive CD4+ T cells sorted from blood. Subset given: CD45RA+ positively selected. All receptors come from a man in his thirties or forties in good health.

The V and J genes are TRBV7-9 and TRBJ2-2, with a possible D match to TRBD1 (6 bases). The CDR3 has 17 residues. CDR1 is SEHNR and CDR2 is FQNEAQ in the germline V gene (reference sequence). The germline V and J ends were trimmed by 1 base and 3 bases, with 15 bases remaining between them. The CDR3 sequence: CASSLVLSGVDTGELFF. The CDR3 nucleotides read TGTGCCAGCAGCTTAGTTTTGTCAGGGGTTGACACCGGGGAGCTGTTTTTT.

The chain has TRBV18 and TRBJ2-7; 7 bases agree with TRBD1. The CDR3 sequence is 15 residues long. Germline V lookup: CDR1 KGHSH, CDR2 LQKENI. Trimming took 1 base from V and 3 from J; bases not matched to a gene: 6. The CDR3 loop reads CASSPRDSSGYEQYF. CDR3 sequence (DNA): TGTGCCAGCTCACCACGGGACAGTTCGGGCTACGAGCAGTACTTC.

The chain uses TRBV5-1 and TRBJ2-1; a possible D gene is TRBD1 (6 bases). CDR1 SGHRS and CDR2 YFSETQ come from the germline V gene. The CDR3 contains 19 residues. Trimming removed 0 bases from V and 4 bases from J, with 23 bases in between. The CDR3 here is CASSLEENLATGKYNEQFF. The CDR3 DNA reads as TGCGCCAGCAGCTTGGAAGAGAACTTAGCGACAGGAAAGTACAATGAGCAGTTCTTC. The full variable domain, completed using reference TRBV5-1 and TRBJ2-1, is KAGVTQTPRYLIKTRGQQVTLSCSPISGHRSVSWYQQTPGQGLQFLFEYFSETQRNKGNFPGRFSGRQFSNSRSEMNVSTLELGDSALYLCASSLEENLATGKYNEQFFGPGTRLTVL.

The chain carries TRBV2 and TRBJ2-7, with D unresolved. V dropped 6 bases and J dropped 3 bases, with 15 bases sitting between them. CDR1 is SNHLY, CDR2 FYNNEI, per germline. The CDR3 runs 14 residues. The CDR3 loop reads CASRGRTDLYEQYF. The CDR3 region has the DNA TGTGCCAGCAGAGGTCGTACAGACCTCTACGAGCAGTACTTC.

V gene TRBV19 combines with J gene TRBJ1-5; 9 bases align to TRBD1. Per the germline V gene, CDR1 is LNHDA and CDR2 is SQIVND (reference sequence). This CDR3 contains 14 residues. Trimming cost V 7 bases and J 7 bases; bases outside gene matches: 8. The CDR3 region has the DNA TGTGCCAGTACTAGGACAGGGGAAGGGCAGCCCCAGCATTTT. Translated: CASTRTGEGQPQHF.